This is a list of T cell receptor beta chains from one sample in a study of CD8+CD57+ T cells in acquired aplastic anemia. Each CDR3 protein gets one entry after TCRdb re-called the reads with MiXCR. The repertoire holds around 180,000 distinct CDR3 sequences, around 66% seen once, with just over 45% in the top ten. The sample comprised sorted CD4+, CD8+, or CD8+CD57+ T cells (not recorded which) from PBMCs. These receptors all come from a human donor with severe aplastic anemia or a healthy control (not recorded which). CDR3s include the opening cysteine and the closing phenylalanine or tryptophan. The order of the fields is J gene, clone size, D gene, V gene, CDR3 protein, CDR3 DNA. A D gene is named only where the DNA matches it firmly. Rows may omit the clone size; those that give it use once, few, many or a size class.

J gene: TRBJ1-6; clone size: NA; D gene: NA; V gene: TRBV20-1; CDR3 protein: CSARELAGKEESPLHF; CDR3 DNA: TGCAGTGCTAGGGAGCTAGCGGGGAAGGAAGAATCACCCCTCCACTTT
J gene: TRBJ1-1; clone size: NA; D gene: NA; V gene: TRBV20-1; CDR3 protein: CSATPPGVMNTEAFF; CDR3 DNA: TGCAGTGCCACGCCCCCGGGGGTCATGAACACTGAAGCTTTCTTT
J gene: TRBJ2-7; clone size: NA; D gene: TRBD2; V gene: TRBV15; CDR3 protein: CATSRDPLAGGHEQYF; CDR3 DNA: TGTGCCACCAGCAGAGATCCGCTAGCGGGGGGCCACGAGCAGTACTTC
J gene: TRBJ1-6; clone size: once; D gene: NA; V gene: TRBV19; CDR3 protein: CASSWEAGDSPLHF; CDR3 DNA: TGTGCCAGTAGTTGGGAGGCGGGGGATTCACCCCTCCACTTT
J gene: TRBJ1-2; clone size: NA; D gene: TRBD1; V gene: TRBV19; CDR3 protein: CASSRTGDNYGYTF; CDR3 DNA: TGTGCCAGTTCTCGGACAGGGGATAACTATGGCTACACCTTC
J gene: TRBJ2-7; clone size: NA; D gene: TRBD1; V gene: TRBV19; CDR3 protein: CASSPHRGYEQYF; CDR3 DNA: TGTGCCAGTAGCCCACACAGGGGTTACGAGCAGTACTTC
J gene: TRBJ2-7; clone size: few; D gene: TRBD1; V gene: TRBV25-1; CDR3 protein: CASSVSLGQGEQYF; CDR3 DNA: TGTGCCAGCAGTGTATCCCTGGGACAGGGGGAGCAGTACTTC
J gene: TRBJ2-5; clone size: NA; D gene: NA; V gene: TRBV7-7; CDR3 protein: CASSLVSGSSTGTQYF; CDR3 DNA: TGTGCCAGCAGCTTAGTGTCCGGATCCTCTACGGGGACCCAGTACTTC
J gene: TRBJ1-2; clone size: NA; D gene: TRBD1; V gene: TRBV12-3/TRBV12-4; CDR3 protein: CASSLDRGYYGYTF; CDR3 DNA: TGTGCCAGCAGTTTGGACAGGGGTTACTATGGCTACACCTTC
J gene: TRBJ1-6; clone size: NA; D gene: NA; V gene: TRBV10-3; CDR3 protein: CAISEGQLPGDSPLHF; CDR3 DNA: TGTGCCATCAGTGAGGGACAGCTTCCAGGAGATTCACCCCTCCACTTT
J gene: TRBJ1-2; clone size: many; D gene: NA; V gene: TRBV19; CDR3 protein: CASSWGTTNRDGYTF; CDR3 DNA: TGTGCCAGTAGCTGGGGGACCACAAACCGAGATGGCTACACCTTC
J gene: TRBJ1-2; clone size: NA; D gene: TRBD1; V gene: TRBV5-4; CDR3 protein: CASSGQGATGYGYTF; CDR3 DNA: TGTGCCAGCAGCGGACAGGGGGCGACTGGGTACGGCTACACCTTC
J gene: TRBJ2-6; clone size: few; D gene: NA; V gene: TRBV15; CDR3 protein: CATKPESGANVLTF; CDR3 DNA: TGTGCCACCAAGCCAGAGTCTGGGGCCAACGTCCTGACTTTC
J gene: TRBJ1-4; clone size: NA; D gene: TRBD1; V gene: TRBV9; CDR3 protein: CASSEGQGSREKLFF; CDR3 DNA: TGTGCCAGCAGCGAGGGACAGGGGTCGCGGGAAAAACTGTTTTTT
J gene: TRBJ1-2; clone size: NA; D gene: NA; V gene: TRBV20-1; CDR3 protein: CSAREIGQGYGYTF; CDR3 DNA: TGCAGTGCTAGAGAGATTGGTCAAGGGTATGGCTACACCTTC
J gene: TRBJ1-1; clone size: NA; D gene: NA; V gene: TRBV2; CDR3 protein: CASSEHGAWVEAFF; CDR3 DNA: TGTGCCAGCAGTGAACATGGCGCTTGGGTGGAAGCTTTCTTT
J gene: TRBJ1-1; clone size: NA; D gene: TRBD1; V gene: TRBV7-9; CDR3 protein: CASSSRQGSRAFF; CDR3 DNA: TGTGCCAGCAGCTCTCGACAGGGAAGTCGAGCTTTCTTT
J gene: TRBJ1-1; clone size: NA; D gene: NA; V gene: TRBV9; CDR3 protein: CASSPEGFEAFF; CDR3 DNA: TGTGCCAGCAGTCCAGAGGGCTTTGAAGCTTTCTTT
J gene: TRBJ1-1; clone size: NA; D gene: NA; V gene: TRBV9; CDR3 protein: CASSVGGQTNEAFF; CDR3 DNA: TGTGCCAGCAGCGTAGGTGGGCAGACCAATGAAGCTTTCTTT
J gene: TRBJ2-1; clone size: NA; D gene: NA; V gene: TRBV7-9; CDR3 protein: CASTLADEQFF; CDR3 DNA: TGTGCCAGCACCCTCGCCGATGAGCAGTTCTTC
J gene: TRBJ1-2; clone size: NA; D gene: TRBD1; V gene: TRBV20-1; CDR3 protein: CSARELWTGGYGYTF; CDR3 DNA: TGCAGTGCTAGAGAGCTGTGGACAGGGGGCTATGGCTACACCTTC
J gene: TRBJ2-7; clone size: NA; D gene: NA; V gene: TRBV2; CDR3 protein: CASSEVRGGSYEQYF; CDR3 DNA: TGTGCCAGCAGTGAAGTCCGCGGGGGCAGCTACGAGCAGTACTTC
J gene: TRBJ1-6; clone size: NA; D gene: NA; V gene: TRBV5-6; CDR3 protein: CASSPGSLSPLHF; CDR3 DNA: TGTGCCAGCAGTCCCGGGAGCCTTTCACCCCTCCACTTT
J gene: TRBJ1-3; clone size: NA; D gene: TRBD1; V gene: TRBV7-7; CDR3 protein: CASSCGQVRCSGNTIYF; CDR3 DNA: TGTGCTAGCAGCTGCGGACAGGTTCGATGCTCTGGAAACACCATATATTTT
J gene: TRBJ2-7; clone size: few; D gene: TRBD1; V gene: TRBV24-1; CDR3 protein: CATSDSGQGSEQYF; CDR3 DNA: TGTGCCACCAGTGATTCGGGACAGGGCTCCGAGCAGTACTTC
J gene: TRBJ2-1; clone size: NA; D gene: TRBD2; V gene: TRBV7-2; CDR3 protein: CASSFLNAPGGRSYNEQFF; CDR3 DNA: TGTGCCAGCAGCTTCCTTAACGCCCCGGGGGGACGGTCCTACAATGAGCAGTTCTTC
J gene: TRBJ1-1; clone size: NA; D gene: TRBD1; V gene: TRBV25-1; CDR3 protein: CASSATGMNTEAFF; CDR3 DNA: TGTGCCAGCAGCGCGACAGGGATGAACACTGAAGCTTTCTTT
J gene: TRBJ1-2; clone size: NA; D gene: TRBD1; V gene: TRBV15; CDR3 protein: CATSRDPGGDGYTF; CDR3 DNA: TGTGCCACCAGCAGAGACCCAGGGGGCGATGGCTACACCTTC
J gene: TRBJ1-2; clone size: few; D gene: TRBD1; V gene: TRBV2; CDR3 protein: CASSPGQDYGYTF; CDR3 DNA: TGTGCCAGCAGCCCAGGACAGGACTATGGCTACACCTTC
J gene: TRBJ2-1; clone size: NA; D gene: NA; V gene: TRBV7-8; CDR3 protein: CASSFSNNEQFF; CDR3 DNA: TGTGCCAGCAGCTTCTCGAACAATGAGCAGTTCTTC
J gene: TRBJ2-7; clone size: few; D gene: TRBD2; V gene: TRBV10-2; CDR3 protein: CASSSRAAGSYEQYF; CDR3 DNA: TGCGCCAGCAGTTCGAGGGCAGCGGGAAGCTACGAGCAGTACTTC
J gene: TRBJ1-5; clone size: NA; D gene: TRBD1; V gene: TRBV2; CDR3 protein: CASSTGTGYEQPQHF; CDR3 DNA: TGTGCCAGCAGCACCGGGACAGGGTATGAACAGCCCCAGCATTTT
J gene: TRBJ1-4; clone size: NA; D gene: NA; V gene: TRBV5-1; CDR3 protein: CASSFREAPGEKLFF; CDR3 DNA: TGCGCCAGCAGCTTCCGAGAGGCCCCGGGTGAAAAACTGTTTTTT
J gene: TRBJ2-3; clone size: NA; D gene: TRBD2; V gene: TRBV7-8; CDR3 protein: CASSLGLAVATDTQYF; CDR3 DNA: TGTGCCAGCAGCTTAGGACTAGCGGTGGCTACAGATACGCAGTATTTT
J gene: TRBJ2-7; clone size: NA; D gene: NA; V gene: TRBV20-1; CDR3 protein: CSATQGRSNRPLISDYEQYF; CDR3 DNA: TGCAGTGCTACCCAGGGAAGGAGCAATCGGCCGTTGATTAGCGACTACGAGCAGTACTTC
J gene: TRBJ2-7; clone size: NA; D gene: TRBD1; V gene: TRBV5-4; CDR3 protein: CASSKGQGAYEQYF; CDR3 DNA: TGTGCCAGCAGCAAGGGACAGGGTGCCTACGAGCAGTACTTC
J gene: TRBJ2-7; clone size: NA; D gene: NA; V gene: TRBV5-6; CDR3 protein: CASSFGNNLYEQYF; CDR3 DNA: TGTGCCAGCAGCTTCGGGAATAATTTGTACGAGCAGTACTTC
J gene: TRBJ2-5; clone size: many; D gene: NA; V gene: TRBV10-3; CDR3 protein: CAISEPPTAETQYF; CDR3 DNA: TGTGCCATCAGTGAGCCACCCACCGCGGAGACCCAGTACTTC
J gene: TRBJ1-6; clone size: NA; D gene: NA; V gene: TRBV7-9; CDR3 protein: CASSLQGVDSPLHF; CDR3 DNA: TGTGCCAGCAGCTTACAGGGAGTTGATTCACCCCTCCACTTT
J gene: TRBJ1-1; clone size: few; D gene: NA; V gene: TRBV10-3; CDR3 protein: CAISALQGNTEAFF; CDR3 DNA: TGTGCCATCAGTGCCCTACAGGGGAACACTGAAGCTTTCTTT
J gene: TRBJ2-5; clone size: many; D gene: TRBD1; V gene: TRBV7-2; CDR3 protein: CASSSTGNFQETQYF; CDR3 DNA: TGTGCCAGCAGCTCGACAGGGAACTTCCAAGAGACCCAGTACTTC
J gene: TRBJ1-6; clone size: NA; D gene: NA; V gene: TRBV7-2; CDR3 protein: CASSLLVEGSPLHF; CDR3 DNA: TGTGCCAGCAGCTTATTAGTCGAGGGTTCACCCCTCCACTTT
J gene: TRBJ1-6; clone size: many; D gene: TRBD1; V gene: TRBV9; CDR3 protein: CASSDDTGTADSPLHF; CDR3 DNA: TGTGCCAGCAGCGACGACACCGGGACAGCCGATTCACCCCTCCACTTT
J gene: TRBJ2-1; clone size: NA; D gene: TRBD1; V gene: TRBV4-2; CDR3 protein: CASSLLDRGPFF; CDR3 DNA: TGTGCCAGCAGCTTGCTTGACAGGGGTCCGTTCTTC
J gene: TRBJ1-2; clone size: NA; D gene: NA; V gene: TRBV4-2; CDR3 protein: CASSQDPTSGGDYGYTF; CDR3 DNA: TGTGCCAGCAGCCAAGATCCGACTAGCGGGGGAGACTATGGCTACACCTTC
J gene: TRBJ1-2; clone size: NA; D gene: TRBD1; V gene: TRBV7-3; CDR3 protein: CASSLDRALFTF; CDR3 DNA: TGTGCCAGCAGCTTAGACAGGGCGCTCTTCACCTTC
J gene: TRBJ1-6; clone size: few; D gene: TRBD1; V gene: TRBV7-2; CDR3 protein: CASSLLTGTGASPLHF; CDR3 DNA: TGTGCCAGCAGCCTACTGACAGGGACAGGGGCCTCACCCCTCCACTTT